One and the same sample provided the 11 T cell receptor beta chains below, sequenced in a study of blood T cell repertoires in COVID-19. The assay was immunoSEQ multiplex PCR, and TCRdb's table has in-frame clones only and misses some. The sample lists hundreds of thousands of clones, roughly nine tenths occurring once. Sequencing used PBMCs or T cells enriched from blood (not recorded which). The receptors were sampled from a woman aged 18-29 years who had recovered from COVID-19.

The J gene is TRBJ1-4, the V gene TRBV5-1, with 7 bases matching TRBD1. J lost 4 bases, V lost 3 bases, and 3 bases had no gene match. The CDR3 covers 14 residues. The germline V gene encodes CDR1 SGHRS and CDR2 YFSETQ. The CDR3 loop reads CASSSGQYNEKLFF. Here the CDR3 DNA reads TGCGCCAGCAGCTCGGGACAGTATAATGAAAAACTGTTTTTT.

The rearrangement joins TRBV19 to TRBJ1-2; TRBD1 is a possible D gene (5 bases). Germline lookup yields CDR1 LNHDA and CDR2 SQIVND (reference sequence). V was shortened by 8 bases and J by 7 bases, with 17 bases between the two germline ends. The CDR3 totals 13 residues. The CDR3 is CASHPWEGPGYTF. The CDR3 DNA is TGTGCCAGTCACCCTTGGGAGGGGCCTGGCTACACCTTC.

J is TRBJ1-4 and V is TRBV25-1; weak D call: TRBD1 (6 bases). The germline V gene has CDR1 MGHDK and CDR2 SYGVNS. CDR3 length equals 14 residues. V shed 8 bases and J shed 9 bases, with 19 bases lying between them. The chain's CDR3 is CASAFEGVGKKLFF. The CDR3 coding sequence is TGTGCCAGCGCCTTCGAGGGGGTAGGAAAAAAACTGTTTTTT.

The rearrangement uses TRBV6-5 and TRBJ1-6; no clear D. V lost 2 bases to trimming and J lost 11 bases, with 7 bases between them. CDR3 length: 12 residues. CDR1 MNHEY and CDR2 SVGAGI come from the germline V gene. CDR3: CASSYDRAPLHF. CDR3 DNA sequence: TGTGCCAGCAGTTACGACCGGGCACCCCTCCACTTT.

The chain has TRBV6-5 and TRBJ2-1, with D unclear. Trimming left V 6 bases short and J 6 bases short, with 12 bases between. Germline V gene lookup returns CDR1 MNHEY and CDR2 SVGAGI. The CDR3 covers 13 residues. The CDR3 loop is CASSRNVPNEQFF. The DNA for the CDR3 is TGTGCCAGCAGCAGAAATGTCCCCAATGAGCAGTTCTTC.

The rearrangement uses TRBV4-1 and TRBJ1-1; the D gene is possibly TRBD1 (6 bases). The CDR3 contains 15 residues. Per germline, CDR1 MGHRA and CDR2 YSYEKL. V was clipped by 1 base and J by 1 base, with 10 bases between them. The CDR3 sequence is CASSQAPGQNTEAFF. In DNA form, the CDR3 reads TGCGCCAGCAGCCAAGCTCCGGGACAGAACACTGAAGCTTTCTTT.

About this clone itself: One end of the junction varies from germline; a read error may be responsible. The rearrangement joins TRBV6-5 to TRBJ2-2, with TRBD2 matching 7 bases. The germline V gene has CDR1 MNHEY and CDR2 SVGAGI. CDR3 size: 12 residues. The CDR3 nucleotides read TGTGCCAGCAGTTACAGGTCGGGGGGGCTGTTTTTT. The encoded protein is CASSYRSGGLFF.

The V call is TRBV18, the J call TRBJ1-6; TRBD1 is a possible D gene (5 bases). The CDR3 has 16 residues. V was pared by 2 bases and J by 5 bases, with 13 bases between. CDR1 and CDR2 (germline): KGHSH, LQKENI. The CDR3 DNA follows: TGTGCCAGCTCACCAAACGGGGGTAGAAATAATTCACCCCTCCACTTT. Protein: CASSPNGGRNNSPLHF.

The chain recombines TRBV7-9 with TRBJ2-1; tentative D call: TRBD1 (5 bases). V was pared by 3 bases and J by 3 bases, with 12 bases between. The CDR3 contains 15 residues. Germline values: CDR1 SEHNR, CDR2 FQNEAQ (reference sequence). CDR3 sequence (DNA): TGTGCCAGCAGCTTTCTGACAGTAGACTACAATGAGCAGTTCTTC. Protein sequence: CASSFLTVDYNEQFF.

CDR3 nucleotides: TGTGCCAGCAGTTTTTACACCTCCAATGAGCAGTTCTTC. Protein product: CASSFYTSNEQFF. This chain joins TRBV27 and TRBJ2-1; D remains unclear. The CDR3 has 13 amino acids. The V end was cut by 3 bases, the J end by 6 bases, with 9 bases between. Looked up from germline, CDR1 is MNHEY and CDR2 is SMNVEV (reference sequence).

The V gene is TRBV18, the J gene TRBJ1-2, with a weak D call TRBD1 (6 bases). Germline V gene lookup returns CDR1 KGHSH and CDR2 LQKENI. V was shortened by 0 bases and J by 7 bases, with 9 bases between the two germline ends. The CDR3 length is 13 residues. DNA for the CDR3: TGTGCCAGCTCACCACCAAGCAGGGGTGGCTACACCTTC. The encoded protein is CASSPPSRGGYTF.